The 18 T cell receptor beta chains below all came from one sample that was sequenced in a study of T cells expressing NK-cell markers. TCRdb reprocessed the 5' RACE reads, with one entry per CDR3 protein and no DNA. The listing records some 190,000 distinct CDR3 sequences. Material for sequencing was blood T cells: a sorted CD56 or NKG2C T cell subset, CD4+ or CD8+ T cells, or bulk PBMC T cells (not recorded which). These receptors all come from a man aged 18 to 69 in good health.

This rearrangement joins TRBV2 to TRBJ2-3; the D call from TCRdb, TRBD1, cannot be confirmed without DNA. The CDR3 consists of 16 residues. CDR1 and CDR2 from the germline V gene are SNHLY and FYNNEI. CDR3 sequence reads: CASSDPRDSSTDTQYF.

The rearrangement joins TRBV15 to TRBJ2-7. This CDR3 comprises 14 residues. The germline CDR1 and CDR2 sequences are LNHNV and YYDKDF (reference sequence). CDR3 region: CATSRDGSSYEQYF.

The chain couples TRBV20-1 to TRBJ2-5; with no DNA, the TCRdb D assignment of TRBD2 cannot be verified. CDR1 is DFQATT and CDR2 is SNEGSKA in the germline V gene (reference sequence). The CDR3 length is 20 residues. CDR3 sequence: CSARGVLGVAGPVYQETQYF.

The gene calls are TRBV12-3 or TRBV12-4 and TRBJ2-4. CDR3 length equals 12 residues. The CDR3 sequence is CASEAAKNIQYF.

The chain is built from TRBV28 and TRBJ2-5; TCRdb's D call, TRBD2, is unchecked because there is no DNA. The germline gives CDR1 MDHEN, CDR2 SYDVKM. The CDR3 sequence is 14 residues long. The chain's CDR3 is CASRLQGRQETQYF.

The chain combines TRBV9 with TRBJ2-3; TCRdb reports TRBD1, a call that lacks DNA to check it against. The CDR3 is made up of 16 amino acids. Germline CDR1 SGDLS, CDR2 YYNGEE. CDR3 in amino acids: CASSGAGTVPPDTQYF. The full variable domain, its missing parts supplied by reference TRBV9 and TRBJ2-3, is DSGVTQTPKHLITATGQRVTLRCSPRSGDLSVYWYQQSLDQGLQFLIQYYNGEERAKGNILERFSAQQFPDLHSELNLSSLELGDSALYFCASSGAGTVPPDTQYFGPGTRLTVL.

The chain joins TRBV28 to TRBJ1-3; the TRBD1 assignment by TCRdb is unverifiable without DNA. The CDR3 totals 15 residues. Per germline, CDR1 MDHEN and CDR2 SYDVKM. CDR3 amino acids: CASSETGFTGNTIYF.

This chain joins TRBV4-2 and TRBJ1-1; TCRdb's assignment of TRBD1 cannot be checked, as there is no DNA. Germline-derived CDR1 and CDR2 are LGHNA and YNFKEQ. This CDR3 region has 19 residues. The CDR3 loop is CASSQDPMGQGLMNTEAFF.

The chain carries TRBV27 and TRBJ2-7. The CDR3 sequence is 15 residues long. Germline V gene lookup returns CDR1 MNHEY and CDR2 SMNVEV (reference sequence). The CDR3 here is CASSSAAGGSYEQYF.

The V call is TRBV28, the J call TRBJ2-1; TCRdb returns TRBD1, unconfirmable since there is no DNA. The CDR3 runs to 15 residues. In germline, CDR1 is MDHEN, CDR2 SYDVKM. The CDR3 is CASTPRLLEWYGQFF.

V and J are TRBV19 and TRBJ1-4; there is no DNA to check the TCRdb D call of TRBD1. Germline-derived CDR1 and CDR2 are LNHDA and SQIVND (reference sequence). This CDR3 spans 17 amino acids. CDR3 amino acids: CASSIGRDPWDSEKLFF.

This chain links TRBV13 with TRBJ2-7; TCRdb designates TRBD1, a call that cannot be tested without DNA. CDR1 is PRHDT, CDR2 FYEKMQ, per germline (reference sequence). The CDR3 loop spans 14 amino acids. This chain's CDR3 is CASSSGTSSYEQYF.

This sequence joins TRBV12-3 or TRBV12-4 and TRBJ2-2. There are 13 residues in the CDR3. The CDR3 reads CASSWSEAGELFF.

The chain employs TRBV9 and TRBJ2-5; TCRdb reports TRBD2, a call that lacks DNA to check it against. Germline V gives CDR1 SGDLS, CDR2 YYNGEE. The CDR3 has 18 amino acids. The CDR3 reads CASSVGLAGGLGGETQYF.

This sequence joins TRBV6-5 and TRBJ1-2; checking the TCRdb D call of TRBD1 is not possible without DNA. The CDR3 length is 14 residues. Germline CDR1 and CDR2: MNHEY and SVGAGI. The chain's CDR3 is CASSYGGQTYGYTF.

The rearrangement links TRBV9 to TRBJ2-7; TCRdb outputs TRBD1, but without DNA this stays unchecked. The CDR3 covers 12 residues. Germline loops: CDR1 SGDLS, CDR2 YYNGEE. The CDR3 sequence: CASSGGRGEQYF.

This chain links TRBV20-1 with TRBJ1-1; the D gene TCRdb calls, TRBD1, cannot be checked with no DNA. This CDR3 is built from 13 residues. Per germline, CDR1 DFQATT and CDR2 SNEGSKA (reference sequence). CDR3 in amino acids: CSAREDRATEAFF.

This sequence joins TRBV24-1 and TRBJ2-4; the D call of TRBD2 rests on TCRdb alone, since no DNA is present to check it. CDR3 size: 15 residues. Germline loops: CDR1 KGHDR, CDR2 SFDVKD. The CDR3 loop reads CATSDSASGVDIQYF.